A single sample gave rise to the 15 T cell receptor beta chains below, sequenced in a study of early T cells in non-severe SARS-CoV-2 infection. MiXCR was run by TCRdb on the 5' RACE reads, yielding one entry per CDR3 protein. The sample comprises some 88,000 distinct CDR3 sequences, around 17% of which are singletons, and about 5% rests with the top ten. Here the sequenced sample was whole blood, taken at baseline. These receptors came from an adult who was a healthcare worker with PCR-confirmed SARS-CoV-2 infection or an uninfected control (not recorded which).

This clonotype appeared a few times. The chain employs TRBV12-3 or TRBV12-4 and TRBJ2-1, with 8 bases identical to TRBD1. The CDR3 has 12 residues. Germline trimming cut 3 bases from V and 11 bases from J; bases unmatched to any gene: 3. This CDR3 reads CASSFGQGKQFF. The CDR3 bases are TGTGCCAGCAGTTTCGGACAGGGAAAGCAGTTCTTC.

This clonotype has just a few counts. The chain combines TRBV9 with TRBJ2-5, with a weak D call TRBD2 (7 bases). The CDR3 is 17 residues long. The V and J ends lost 0 bases and 3 bases respectively, with 18 bases between them. Germline values: CDR1 SGDLS, CDR2 YYNGEE. The CDR3 region is CASSVAGGAGGEETQYF. CDR3 nucleotide sequence: TGTGCCAGCAGCGTAGCTGGGGGGGCTGGTGGGGAAGAGACCCAGTACTTC.

The chain combines TRBV7-9 with TRBJ1-3; TRBD1 agrees at 8 bases. The ends lost 7 bases at V and 2 bases at J; junction bases unmatched: 10. The CDR3 sequence is 16 residues long. Germline loops: CDR1 SEHNR, CDR2 FQNEAQ (reference sequence). The chain's CDR3 is CASTSDREDAGNTIYF. The CDR3 DNA is TGTGCCAGCACCTCGGACAGGGAAGATGCTGGAAACACCATATATTTT.

V gene TRBV12-3 or TRBV12-4 combines with J gene TRBJ1-2, with a weak D call TRBD1 (5 bases). Trimming cost V 6 bases and J 7 bases, with 12 bases left between them. The CDR3 is 12 amino acids. Here the CDR3 DNA reads TGTGCCAGCAGCCGCAGGGTAGTTGGCTACACCTTC. Translation: CASSRRVVGYTF.

V is TRBV10-3 and J is TRBJ1-3; D is perhaps TRBD1 (5 bases). The CDR3 runs 15 residues. V lost 3 bases and J lost 0, with 9 bases in between. Germline CDR1 and CDR2: ENHRY and SYGVKD. CDR3 in DNA: TGTGCCATCAGTGATGGGGGTGCCTCTGGAAACACCATATATTTT. Its translation: CAISDGGASGNTIYF.

The rearrangement links TRBV20-1 to TRBJ2-1, with TRBD2 matching 11 bases. Germline loops: CDR1 DFQATT, CDR2 SNEGSKA (reference sequence). V lost 7 bases to trimming and J lost 8 bases; unmatched junction nucleotides: 7. This CDR3 spans 13 amino acids. The CDR3, as DNA: TGCAGTGGGCTAGCGGGAGGAAGATATGAGCAGTTCTTC. This codes for CSGLAGGRYEQFF.

This clonotype was counted only a few times. The chain combines TRBV21-1 with TRBJ2-7; the table's D gene call, TRBD1, was not cross checked with the DNA. TRBV21-1 is a known pseudogene. The CDR3 extends over 19 amino acids. CDR3 sequence reads: CASSKEFFMGTGIVYEQYF. In DNA, the CDR3 is TGTGCCAGCAGCAAAGAGTTCTTCATGGGGACAGGGATTGTATACGAGCAGTACTTC.

This clonotype was detected only a few times. V and J are TRBV6-2 or TRBV6-3 and TRBJ2-1, with D possibly TRBD1 on 5 matching bases. The germline V gene has CDR1 MNHEY and CDR2 SVGEGT. The CDR3 is made up of 15 amino acids. Trimming took 2 bases from V and 7 from J, leaving 15 bases between them. The CDR3 bases are TGTGCCAGCAGTTACCCCAGGGTTTATGAGAATGAGCAGTTCTTC. Amino acids: CASSYPRVYENEQFF.

This clonotype was found many times. CDR3 in amino acids: CASSHWTLEEQFF. The DNA for the CDR3 is TGTGCCAGCAGCCACTGGACTCTCGAGGAGCAGTTCTTC. The chain carries TRBV3-1 and TRBJ2-1; TRBD2 might be the D (5 bases). The CDR3 is 13 amino acids. With 3 bases removed from V and 10 bases from J, the gap between germline ends came to 13 bases. Per germline, CDR1 LGHDT and CDR2 YNNKEL (reference sequence).

This clonotype was detected only a few times. CDR3 coding DNA: TGTGCCAGCAGTTTATGGGGGGTAGAGGGCTACACCTTC. Translating it yields CASSLWGVEGYTF. V and J are TRBV12-3 or TRBV12-4 and TRBJ1-2, with D perhaps TRBD1 (5 bases). The germline V and J ends were trimmed by 2 bases and 8 bases, with 12 bases remaining between them. The CDR3 totals 13 residues.

In its sample, this clonotype was seen many times. This chain joins TRBV28 and TRBJ2-5; D remains ambiguous. CDR1 and CDR2 from the germline V gene are MDHEN and SYDVKM. V gave up 5 bases and J gave up 3 bases, with 16 bases separating them. This CDR3 region has 15 residues. The CDR3 spells CASSRGRRDEETQYF. The CDR3 coding sequence is TGTGCCAGCAGTCGTGGCCGTAGGGATGAAGAGACCCAGTACTTC.

There are a few counts of this clonotype. The V call is TRBV14, the J call TRBJ2-5, with a weak D call TRBD2 (5 bases). Trimming removed 4 bases at V and 2 bases at J, with 14 bases between. This CDR3 comprises 15 residues. Germline CDR1 SGHDN, CDR2 FVKESK. CDR3 loop: CASSPLSRLQETQYF. The CDR3 bases are TGTGCCAGCAGCCCCCTTAGCCGACTACAAGAGACCCAGTACTTC.

This clonotype was seen more than once but under ten times. V usage is TRBV4-1 and J usage is TRBJ1-5; 7 positions match TRBD1. The germline V gene encodes CDR1 MGHRA and CDR2 YSYEKL. This CDR3 region has 16 residues. V lost 0 bases and J lost 8; bases outside the gene matches: 10. CDR3 sequence reads: CASSQDSRQGLKPQHF. In DNA form, the CDR3 reads TGCGCCAGCAGCCAAGATAGCCGACAGGGTCTCAAGCCCCAGCATTTT.

The chain joins TRBV5-5 to TRBJ2-2; no clear D. Per the germline V gene, CDR1 is SGHKS and CDR2 is YYEKEE (reference sequence). Trimming took 1 base from V and 2 from J, leaving 6 bases between them. CDR3 length: 14 residues. The CDR3 here is CASSLTFNTGELFF. The CDR3 nucleotides are TGTGCCAGCAGCTTGACTTTTAACACCGGGGAGCTGTTTTTT.

This clonotype was recorded a few times. The chain links TRBV7-8 to TRBJ2-4; a weak D match, TRBD1 (5 bases). Between the trimmed V and J ends, which lost 4 bases and 0 bases, there was a span of 22 bases. The CDR3 covers 19 residues. The germline CDR1 and CDR2 sequences are SGHVS and FQNEAQ. The chain's CDR3 is CASSSKDTPALVAKNIQYF. The CDR3, as DNA: TGTGCCAGCAGCTCAAAGGACACACCCGCCTTAGTAGCCAAAAACATTCAGTACTTC.